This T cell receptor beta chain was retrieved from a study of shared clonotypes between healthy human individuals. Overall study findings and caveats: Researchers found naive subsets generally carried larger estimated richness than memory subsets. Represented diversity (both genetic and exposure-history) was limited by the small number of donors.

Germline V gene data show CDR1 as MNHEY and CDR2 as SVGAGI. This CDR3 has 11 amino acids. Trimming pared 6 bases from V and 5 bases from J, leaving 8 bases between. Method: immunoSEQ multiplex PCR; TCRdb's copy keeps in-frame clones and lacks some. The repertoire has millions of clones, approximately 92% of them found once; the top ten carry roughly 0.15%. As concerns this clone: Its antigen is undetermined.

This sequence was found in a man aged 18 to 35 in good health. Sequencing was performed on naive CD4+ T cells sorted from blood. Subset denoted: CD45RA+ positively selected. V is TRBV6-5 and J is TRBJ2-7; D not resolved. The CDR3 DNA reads TGTGCCAGCAGCCTAGGTAACGAGCAGTACTTC. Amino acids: CASSLGNEQYF.